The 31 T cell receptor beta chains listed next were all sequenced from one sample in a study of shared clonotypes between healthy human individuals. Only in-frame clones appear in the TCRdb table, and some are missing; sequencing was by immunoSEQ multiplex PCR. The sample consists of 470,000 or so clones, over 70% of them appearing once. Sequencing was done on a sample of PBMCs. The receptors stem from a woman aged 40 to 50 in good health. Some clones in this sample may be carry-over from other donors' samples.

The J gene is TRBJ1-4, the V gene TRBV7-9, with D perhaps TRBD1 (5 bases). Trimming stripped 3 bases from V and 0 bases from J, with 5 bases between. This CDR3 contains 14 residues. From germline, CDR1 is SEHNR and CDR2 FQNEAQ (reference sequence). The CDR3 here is CASSFRATNEKLFF. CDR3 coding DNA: TGTGCCAGCAGCTTCAGGGCAACTAATGAAAAACTGTTTTTT.

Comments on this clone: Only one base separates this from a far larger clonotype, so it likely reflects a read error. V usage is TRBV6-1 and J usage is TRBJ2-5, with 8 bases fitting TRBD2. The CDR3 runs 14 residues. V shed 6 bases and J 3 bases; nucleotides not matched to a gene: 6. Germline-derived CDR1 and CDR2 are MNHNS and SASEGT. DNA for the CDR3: TGTGCCAGCAGAAGTCTGACTAGCGAAGAGACCCAGTACTTC. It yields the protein CASRSLTSEETQYF.

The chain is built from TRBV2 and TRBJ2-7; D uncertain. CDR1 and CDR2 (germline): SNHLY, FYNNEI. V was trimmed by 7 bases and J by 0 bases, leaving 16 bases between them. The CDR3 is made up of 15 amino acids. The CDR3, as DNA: TGTGCCAGCAAGTTAGAGCCGGAGAGCTCCTACGAGCAGTACTTC. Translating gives CASKLEPESSYEQYF.

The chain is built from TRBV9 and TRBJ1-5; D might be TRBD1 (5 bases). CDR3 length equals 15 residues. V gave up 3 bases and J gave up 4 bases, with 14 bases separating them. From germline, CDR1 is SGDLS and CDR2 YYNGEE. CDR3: CASSGGGTHNQPQHF. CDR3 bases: TGTGCCAGCAGCGGTGGGGGGACCCATAATCAGCCCCAGCATTTT.

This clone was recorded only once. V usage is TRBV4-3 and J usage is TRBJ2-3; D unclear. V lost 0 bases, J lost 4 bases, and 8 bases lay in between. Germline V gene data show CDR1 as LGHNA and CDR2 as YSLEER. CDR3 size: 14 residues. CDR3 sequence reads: CASSQDYRPDTQYF. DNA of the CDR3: TGCGCCAGCAGCCAAGATTATAGGCCAGATACGCAGTATTTT.

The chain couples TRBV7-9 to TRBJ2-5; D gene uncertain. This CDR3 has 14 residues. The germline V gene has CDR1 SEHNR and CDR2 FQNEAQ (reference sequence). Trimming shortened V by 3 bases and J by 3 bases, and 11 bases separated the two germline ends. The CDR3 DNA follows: TGTGCCAGCAGCTTTCTTAAGGGTAAAGAGACCCAGTACTTC. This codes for CASSFLKGKETQYF.

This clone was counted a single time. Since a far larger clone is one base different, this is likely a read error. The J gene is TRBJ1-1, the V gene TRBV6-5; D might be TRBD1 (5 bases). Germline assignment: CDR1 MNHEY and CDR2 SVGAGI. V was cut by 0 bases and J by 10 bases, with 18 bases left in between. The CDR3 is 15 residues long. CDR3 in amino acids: CASSYSRTLQTVAFF. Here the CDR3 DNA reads TGTGCCAGCAGTTACTCGCGGACATTACAAACGGTAGCTTTCTTT.

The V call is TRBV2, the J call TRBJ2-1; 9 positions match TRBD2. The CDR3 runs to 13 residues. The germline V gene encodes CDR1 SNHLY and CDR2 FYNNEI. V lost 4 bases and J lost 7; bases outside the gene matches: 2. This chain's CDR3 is CASSALAGNEQFF. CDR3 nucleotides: TGTGCCAGCAGTGCTCTAGCGGGGAATGAGCAGTTCTTC.

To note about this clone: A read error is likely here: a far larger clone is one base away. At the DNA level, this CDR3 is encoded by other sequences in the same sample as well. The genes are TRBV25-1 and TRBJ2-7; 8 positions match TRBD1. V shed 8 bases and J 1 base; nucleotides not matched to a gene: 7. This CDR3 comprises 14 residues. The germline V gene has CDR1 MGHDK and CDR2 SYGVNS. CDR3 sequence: CASGGQGRSYEQYF. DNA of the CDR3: TGTGCCAGCGGCGGACAGGGTAGATCCTACGAGCAGTACTTC.

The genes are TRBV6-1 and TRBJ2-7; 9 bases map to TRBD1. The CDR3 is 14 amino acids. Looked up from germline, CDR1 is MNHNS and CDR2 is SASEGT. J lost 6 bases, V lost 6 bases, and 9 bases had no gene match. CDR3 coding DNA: TGTGCCAGCAGCTCCGGGACAGGGATTTTCGAGCAGTACTTC. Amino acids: CASSSGTGIFEQYF.

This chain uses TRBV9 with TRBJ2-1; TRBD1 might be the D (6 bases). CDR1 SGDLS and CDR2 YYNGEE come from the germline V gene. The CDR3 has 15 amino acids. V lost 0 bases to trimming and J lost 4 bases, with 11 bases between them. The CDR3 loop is CASSVEGGQYNEQFF. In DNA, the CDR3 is TGTGCCAGCAGCGTAGAAGGTGGACAGTACAATGAGCAGTTCTTC. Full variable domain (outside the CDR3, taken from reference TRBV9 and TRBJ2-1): DSGVTQTPKHLITATGQRVTLRCSPRSGDLSVYWYQQSLDQGLQFLIQYYNGEERAKGNILERFSAQQFPDLHSELNLSSLELGDSALYFCASSVEGGQYNEQFFGPGTRLTVL.

The CDR3 DNA is TGTGCCAGTAGTATAGCCGGAGCGGGAGGGCCGAGGGTCACAGATACGCAGTATTTT. Its protein product is CASSIAGAGGPRVTDTQYF. The chain employs TRBV19 and TRBJ2-3; 10 positions agree with TRBD2. V dropped 1 base and J dropped 2; count of bases not matched to a gene: 12. The CDR3 spans 19 residues. Germline assignment: CDR1 LNHDA and CDR2 SQIVND (reference sequence). The variable domain in full, with the rest retrieved from reference TRBV19 and TRBJ2-3, is DGGITQSPKYLFRKEGQNVTLSCEQNLNHDAMYWYRQDPGQGLRLIYYSQIVNDFQKGDIAEGYSVSREKKESFPLTVTSAQKNPTAFYLCASSIAGAGGPRVTDTQYFGPGTRLTVL.

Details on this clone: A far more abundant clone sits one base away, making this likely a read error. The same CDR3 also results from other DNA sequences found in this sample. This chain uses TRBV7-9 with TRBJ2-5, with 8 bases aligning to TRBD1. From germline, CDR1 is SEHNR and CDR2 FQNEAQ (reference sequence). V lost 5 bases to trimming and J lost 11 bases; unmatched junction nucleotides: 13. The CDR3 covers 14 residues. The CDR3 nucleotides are TGTGCCAGCAGCAAAAGGACAGGGTCCTATGAGCAGTACTTC. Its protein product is CASSKRTGSYEQYF.

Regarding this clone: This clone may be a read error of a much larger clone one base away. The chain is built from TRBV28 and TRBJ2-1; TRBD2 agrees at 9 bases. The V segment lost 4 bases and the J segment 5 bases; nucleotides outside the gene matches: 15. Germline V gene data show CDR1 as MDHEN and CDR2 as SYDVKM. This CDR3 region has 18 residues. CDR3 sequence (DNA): TGTGCCAGCAGTTCCTTCCTTAGGATGGCGGGAGGGAACAATGAGCAGTTCTTC. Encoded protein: CASSSFLRMAGGNNEQFF.

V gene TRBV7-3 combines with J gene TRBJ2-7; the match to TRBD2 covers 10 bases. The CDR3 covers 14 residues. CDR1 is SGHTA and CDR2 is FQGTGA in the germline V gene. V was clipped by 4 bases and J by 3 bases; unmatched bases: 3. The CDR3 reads CASSSAGGGYEQYF. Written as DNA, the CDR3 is TGTGCCAGCAGCTCAGCGGGAGGGGGCTACGAGCAGTACTTC.

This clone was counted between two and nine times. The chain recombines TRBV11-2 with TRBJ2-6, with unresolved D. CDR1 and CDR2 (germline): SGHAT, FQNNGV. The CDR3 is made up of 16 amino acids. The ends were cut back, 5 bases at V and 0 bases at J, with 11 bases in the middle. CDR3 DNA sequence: TGTGCCAGCAGCCCCCCGGTCTACTCTGGGGCCAACGTCCTGACTTTC. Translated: CASSPPVYSGANVLTF.

The CDR3 DNA sequence: TGTGCCAGCTCACGCGCCGCTAGCGGGAGGGCCGAGGAGACCCAGTACTTC. This gives the protein CASSRAASGRAEETQYF. The rearrangement uses TRBV18 and TRBJ2-5; TRBD2 matches at 12 bases. V lost 4 bases, J lost 5 bases, and 11 bases stayed unmatched. The germline V gene encodes CDR1 KGHSH and CDR2 LQKENI. This CDR3 region has 17 residues.

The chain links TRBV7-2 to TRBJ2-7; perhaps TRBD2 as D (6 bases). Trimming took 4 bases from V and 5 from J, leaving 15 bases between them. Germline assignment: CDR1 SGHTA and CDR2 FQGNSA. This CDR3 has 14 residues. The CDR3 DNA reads TGTGCCAGCAGCTGGGGGACTCCTTCTGACGAGCAGTACTTC. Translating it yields CASSWGTPSDEQYF.

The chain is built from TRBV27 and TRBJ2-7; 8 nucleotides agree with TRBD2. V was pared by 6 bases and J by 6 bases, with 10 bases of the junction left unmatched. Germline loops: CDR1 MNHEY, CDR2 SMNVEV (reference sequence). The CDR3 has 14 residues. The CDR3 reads CASRNLAAGGEQYF. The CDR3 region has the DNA TGTGCCAGCAGAAACCTAGCTGCGGGGGGCGAGCAGTACTTC.

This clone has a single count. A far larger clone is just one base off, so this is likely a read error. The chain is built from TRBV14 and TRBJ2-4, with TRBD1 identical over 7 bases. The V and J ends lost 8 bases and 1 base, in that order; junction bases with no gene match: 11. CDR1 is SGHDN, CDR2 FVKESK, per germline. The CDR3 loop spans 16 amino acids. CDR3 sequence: CASAQATGLAKNIQYF. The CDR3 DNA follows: TGTGCCAGCGCGCAAGCGACAGGGTTGGCCAAAAACATTCAGTACTTC.

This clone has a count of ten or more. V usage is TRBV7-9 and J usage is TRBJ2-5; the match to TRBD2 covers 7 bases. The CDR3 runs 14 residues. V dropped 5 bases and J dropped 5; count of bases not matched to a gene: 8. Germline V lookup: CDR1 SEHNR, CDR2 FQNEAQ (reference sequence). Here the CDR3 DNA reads TGTGCCAGCAGCCCGAGGGACGGGGGGGAGACCCAGTACTTC. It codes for CASSPRDGGETQYF.

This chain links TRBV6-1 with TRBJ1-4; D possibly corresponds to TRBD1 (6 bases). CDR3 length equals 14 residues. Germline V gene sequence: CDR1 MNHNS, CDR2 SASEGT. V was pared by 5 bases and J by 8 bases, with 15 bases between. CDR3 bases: TGTGCCAGCAGTAGACAGGTCCTTCACGAAAAACTGTTTTTT. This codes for CASSRQVLHEKLFF.

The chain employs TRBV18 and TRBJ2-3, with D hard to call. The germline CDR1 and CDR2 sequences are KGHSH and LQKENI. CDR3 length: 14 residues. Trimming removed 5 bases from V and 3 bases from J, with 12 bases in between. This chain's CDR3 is CASSGRTRTDTQYF. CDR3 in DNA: TGTGCCAGCTCAGGTCGAACCCGAACAGATACGCAGTATTTT.

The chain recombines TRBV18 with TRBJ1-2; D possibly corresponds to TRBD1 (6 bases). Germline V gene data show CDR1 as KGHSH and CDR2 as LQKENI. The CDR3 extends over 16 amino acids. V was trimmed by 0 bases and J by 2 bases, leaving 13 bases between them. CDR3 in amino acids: CASSPPGQGLNYGYTF. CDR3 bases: TGTGCCAGCTCACCACCGGGGCAGGGGCTCAACTATGGCTACACCTTC.

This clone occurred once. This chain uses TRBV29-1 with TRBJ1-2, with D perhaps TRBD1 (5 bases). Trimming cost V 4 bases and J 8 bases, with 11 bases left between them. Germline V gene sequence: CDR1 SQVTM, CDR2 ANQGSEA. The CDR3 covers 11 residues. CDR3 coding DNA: TGCAGCGTTGTGAGAGGGGAAGGCTACACCTTC. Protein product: CSVVRGEGYTF.

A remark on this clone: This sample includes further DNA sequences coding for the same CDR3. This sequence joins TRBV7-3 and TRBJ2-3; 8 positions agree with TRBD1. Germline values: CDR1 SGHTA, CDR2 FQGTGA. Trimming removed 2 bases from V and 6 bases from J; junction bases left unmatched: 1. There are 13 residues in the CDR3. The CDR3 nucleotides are TGTGCCAGCAGCTTACAGGGGGCGGATACGCAGTATTTT. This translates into CASSLQGADTQYF.

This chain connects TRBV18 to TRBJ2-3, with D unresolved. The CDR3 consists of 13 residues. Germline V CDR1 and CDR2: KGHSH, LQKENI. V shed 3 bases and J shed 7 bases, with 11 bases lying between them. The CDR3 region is CASSPLLQHTQYF. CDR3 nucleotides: TGTGCCAGCTCACCCCTGCTACAACATACGCAGTATTTT.

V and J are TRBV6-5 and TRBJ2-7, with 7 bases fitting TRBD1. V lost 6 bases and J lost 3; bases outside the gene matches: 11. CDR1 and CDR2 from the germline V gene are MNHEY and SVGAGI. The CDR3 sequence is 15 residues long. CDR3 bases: TGTGCCAGCAGGAGGACCGGGACAGAGCGCTACGAGCAGTACTTC. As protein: CASRRTGTERYEQYF.

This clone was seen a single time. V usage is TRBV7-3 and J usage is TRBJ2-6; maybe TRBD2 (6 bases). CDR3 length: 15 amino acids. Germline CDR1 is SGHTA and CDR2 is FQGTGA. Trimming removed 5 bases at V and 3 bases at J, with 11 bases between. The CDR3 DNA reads TGTGCCAGCAGCCCGGGACTCCGTGGGGCCAACGTCCTGACTTTC. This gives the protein CASSPGLRGANVLTF. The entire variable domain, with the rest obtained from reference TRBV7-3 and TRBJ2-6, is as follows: GAGVSQTPSNKVTEKGKYVELRCDPISGHTALYWYRQSLGQGPEFLIYFQGTGAADDSGLPNDRFFAVRPEGSVSTLKIQRTERGDSAVYLCASSPGLRGANVLTFGAGSRLTVL.

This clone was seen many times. CDR3 protein: CASSLEGYNEQFF. The DNA for the CDR3 is TGTGCCAGCAGTTTGGAGGGATACAATGAGCAGTTCTTC. The chain carries TRBV28 and TRBJ2-1, with D possibly being TRBD2 (6 bases). Germline lookup yields CDR1 MDHEN and CDR2 SYDVKM. This CDR3 comprises 13 residues. Trimming left V 3 bases short and J 4 bases short, with 7 bases between. Variable domain in full (rest from reference TRBV28 and TRBJ2-1): DVKVTQSSRYLVKRTGEKVFLECVQDMDHENMFWYRQDPGLGLRLIYFSYDVKMKEKGDIPEGYSVSREKKERFSLILESASTNQTSMYLCASSLEGYNEQFFGPGTRLTVL.

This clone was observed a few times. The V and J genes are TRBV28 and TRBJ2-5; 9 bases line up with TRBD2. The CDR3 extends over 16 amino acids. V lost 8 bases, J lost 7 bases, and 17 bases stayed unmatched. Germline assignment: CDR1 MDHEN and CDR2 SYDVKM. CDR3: CASCGSSGSQLGTQYF. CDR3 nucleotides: TGTGCCAGCTGCGGGAGTAGCGGGAGTCAGTTGGGGACCCAGTACTTC. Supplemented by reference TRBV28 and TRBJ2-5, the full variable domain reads DVKVTQSSRYLVKRTGEKVFLECVQDMDHENMFWYRQDPGLGLRLIYFSYDVKMKEKGDIPEGYSVSREKKERFSLILESASTNQTSMYLCASCGSSGSQLGTQYFGPGTRLLVL.